This TCR beta chain was found in a study of T-cell memory formation after mild COVID-19. Trimming removed 1 base from V and 5 bases from J, with 12 bases in between. This CDR3 has 14 amino acids. Germline V gives CDR1 DFQATT, CDR2 SNEGSKA (reference sequence). In TCRdb, the 5' RACE reads were re-called with MiXCR into one record per CDR3 protein. The sample shows under 300,000 distinct CDR3 sequences, 16% of them seen only once. Input material: PBMCs or a T cell subset sorted from them (not recorded which). The TCR originated in a man between 18 and 29 years old who had mild COVID-19 (a few samples of this study predate the infection). Cell type and time point are not known. The V gene is TRBV20-1, the J gene TRBJ1-5, with D uncertain. CDR3 nucleotide sequence: TGCAGTGCTAGAGCTAGTACGGGCTATCAGCCCCAGCATTTT. Amino acid sequence: CSARASTGYQPQHF.